A selection of T cell receptor beta chains follows, all from one sample in a study of T cells in Graves' hyperthyroidism and ophthalmopathy. TCRdb independently ran MiXCR on the multiplex PCR reads; one entry per CDR3 protein. This repertoire shows some 340,000 distinct CDR3 sequences, roughly 15% found once; its top ten account for about 37%. Sequencing used blood. The receptors were gathered from a woman in her 40s with Graves' ophthalmopathy. Each CDR3 is given with its conserved first and last residue. The order of the fields is CDR3 protein, CDR3 DNA, J gene, V gene, D gene, CDR3 length, clone size. A D gene is named only where the DNA matches it firmly. Clone size appears in some rows only: once, few, many, or a class for an expanded clone.

CSANRDRSYTF TGCAGTGCTAACAGGGATAGGAGCTACACCTTC TRBJ1-2 TRBV20-1 . 11 .
CATEAGIPMNTEAFF TGTGCCACCGAAGCGGGGATACCTATGAACACTGAAGCTTTCTTT TRBJ1-1 TRBV19 . 15 .
CASSIGQAPYEQYF TGTGCCAGCTCAATAGGACAGGCCCCCTACGAGCAGTACTTC TRBJ2-7 TRBV27 TRBD1 14 many
CAWTGQFTDTQYF TGTGCCTGGACCGGACAGTTCACAGATACGCAGTATTTT TRBJ2-3 TRBV30 . 13 many
CASSRGTHRNTKAFF TGTGCCAGCAGCCGGGGGACACACCGGAACACTAAAGCTTTCTTT TRBJ1-1 TRBV3-1 . 15 .
CASSEELGTYEQYF TGTGCCAGCAGTGAAGAGCTAGGAACCTACGAGCAGTACTTC TRBJ2-7 TRBV2 . 14 few
CSALWIRTDTQYF TGCAGCGCCCTGTGGATCCGCACAGATACGCAGTATTTT TRBJ2-3 TRBV29-1 . 13 many
CAWSVTGWEQYF TGTGCCTGGAGTGTGACAGGGTGGGAGCAGTACTTC TRBJ2-7 TRBV30 TRBD1 12 .
CASSYRTSGGPTGELFF TGTGCCAGCAGTTACCGAACTAGCGGGGGGCCGACCGGGGAGCTGTTTTTT TRBJ2-2 TRBV6-5 TRBD2 17 .
CSARGGYYGRGGETQYF TGCAGTGCTAGAGGGGGCTACTACGGGAGAGGGGGTGAGACCCAGTACTTC TRBJ2-5 TRBV20-1 . 17 few
CAWNARGDGYTF TGTGCCTGGAACGCGAGGGGGGATGGCTACACCTTC TRBJ1-2 TRBV30 . 12 many
CASSWTGGAPYEQYF TGTGCCAGTAGTTGGACAGGGGGCGCCCCCTACGAGCAGTACTTC TRBJ2-7 TRBV19 TRBD1 15 many
CASSPRAITYEQYF TGTGCCAGCAGCCCTCGGGCCATAACCTACGAGCAGTACTTC TRBJ2-7 TRBV7-9 . 14 many
CANSPFSNQPQHF TGTGCCAACTCACCATTCAGTAATCAGCCCCAGCATTTT TRBJ1-5 TRBV18 . 13 few
CASSPGTLKETQYF TGTGCCAGCAGCCCGGGGACACTTAAAGAGACCCAGTACTTC TRBJ2-5 TRBV3-1 . 14 many
CASSPRDRNYYEQYF TGTGCCAGCAGTCCAAGGGACAGAAATTACTACGAGCAGTACTTC TRBJ2-7 TRBV27 TRBD1 15 .
CANSWSVEQYF TGTGCCAACAGTTGGTCCGTCGAGCAGTACTTC TRBJ2-7 TRBV6-1 . 11 few